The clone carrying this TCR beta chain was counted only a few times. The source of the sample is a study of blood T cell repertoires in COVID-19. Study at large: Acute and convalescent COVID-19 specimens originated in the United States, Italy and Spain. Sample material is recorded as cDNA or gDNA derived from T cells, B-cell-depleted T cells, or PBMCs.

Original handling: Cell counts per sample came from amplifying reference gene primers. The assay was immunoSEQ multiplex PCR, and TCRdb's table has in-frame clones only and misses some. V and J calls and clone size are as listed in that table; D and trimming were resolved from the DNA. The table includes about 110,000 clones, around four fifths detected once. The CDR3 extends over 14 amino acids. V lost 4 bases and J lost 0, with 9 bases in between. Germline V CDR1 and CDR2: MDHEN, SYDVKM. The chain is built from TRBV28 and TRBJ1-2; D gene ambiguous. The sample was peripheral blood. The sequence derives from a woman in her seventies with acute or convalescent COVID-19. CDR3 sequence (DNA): TGTGCCAGCAGTTCTGGAGGAACTAACTATGGCTACACCTTC. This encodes CASSSGGTNYGYTF.